The rows below give T cell receptor beta chains drawn from one sample of a study of shared clonotypes between healthy human individuals. Only in-frame clones appear in the TCRdb table, and some are missing; sequencing was by immunoSEQ multiplex PCR. The data hold over 150,000 clones, with around 63% observed a single time. Sequencing was carried out using memory CD4+ T cells sorted from blood. The source of these receptors is a young man in good health. CDR3s include the opening cysteine and the closing phenylalanine or tryptophan. D genes are given only for firm matches. Clone size is stated in some rows and not others, as once, few, many or a class when expanded.

>many|.|TRBJ2-7|TRBV28
CASSRGNEQYF
TGTGCCAGCAGTCGTGGGAACGAGCAGTACTTC
>few|.|TRBJ2-5|TRBV6-1
CASSKAGSETQYF
TGTGCCAGCAGTAAAGCAGGGTCTGAGACCCAGTACTTC
>.|TRBD2|TRBJ2-7|TRBV11-3
CASSSPGLAGGSPYEQYF
TGTGCCAGCAGCTCGCCGGGACTAGCGGGAGGTTCCCCCTACGAGCAGTACTTC
>.|.|TRBJ2-7|TRBV5-1
CASSAIPGQVTYF
TGCGCCAGCAGCGCCATTCCGGGACAAGTTACGTACTTC
>.|TRBD1|TRBJ1-2|TRBV28
CASSRDRGYGYTF
TGTGCCAGCAGTCGGGACAGGGGCTATGGCTACACCTTC
>.|TRBD2|TRBJ2-1|TRBV5-1
CASSRGLAGGNNEQFF
TGCGCCAGCAGCAGGGGACTAGCGGGAGGCAACAATGAGCAGTTCTTC
>.|.|TRBJ1-1|TRBV5-4
CASSPPGNTEAFF
TGTGCCAGCAGCCCCCCGGGGAACACTGAAGCTTTCTTT
>.|TRBD2|TRBJ2-1|TRBV7-6
CASSSHSGRANSYNEQFF
TGTGCCAGCAGCTCCCATAGCGGGAGGGCCAACTCCTACAATGAGCAGTTCTTC
>few|.|TRBJ2-7|TRBV27
CASSRRSSYEQYF
TGTGCCAGCAGCCGGCGGAGCTCCTACGAGCAGTACTTC
>many|TRBD2|TRBJ2-1|TRBV11-2
CASSSGGSNDNEQFF
TGTGCCAGCAGCTCGGGCGGGAGCAACGACAATGAGCAGTTCTTC
>.|TRBD2|TRBJ2-5|TRBV5-6
CASSLAGSSGQETQYF
TGTGCCAGCAGCTTGGCAGGGTCTAGCGGCCAAGAGACCCAGTACTTC
>few|.|TRBJ2-7|TRBV11-2
CASSLNSPYEQYF
TGTGCCAGCAGCTTGAACAGTCCCTACGAGCAGTACTTC